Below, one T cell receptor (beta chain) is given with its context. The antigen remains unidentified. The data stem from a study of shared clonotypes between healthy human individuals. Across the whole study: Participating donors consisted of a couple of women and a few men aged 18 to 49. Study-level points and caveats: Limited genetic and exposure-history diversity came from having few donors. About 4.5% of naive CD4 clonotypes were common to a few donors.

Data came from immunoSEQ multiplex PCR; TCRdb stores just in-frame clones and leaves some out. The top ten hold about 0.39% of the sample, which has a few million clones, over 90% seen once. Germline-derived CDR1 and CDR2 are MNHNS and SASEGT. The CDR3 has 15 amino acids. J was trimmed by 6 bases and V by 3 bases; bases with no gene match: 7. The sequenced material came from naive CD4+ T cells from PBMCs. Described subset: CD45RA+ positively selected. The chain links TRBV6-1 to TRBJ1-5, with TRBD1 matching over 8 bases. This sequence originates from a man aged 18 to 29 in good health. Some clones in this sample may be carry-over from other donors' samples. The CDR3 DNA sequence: TGTGCCAGCAGTGATACAGGGGGAACAGGTCAGCCCCAGCATTTT. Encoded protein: CASSDTGGTGQPQHF.